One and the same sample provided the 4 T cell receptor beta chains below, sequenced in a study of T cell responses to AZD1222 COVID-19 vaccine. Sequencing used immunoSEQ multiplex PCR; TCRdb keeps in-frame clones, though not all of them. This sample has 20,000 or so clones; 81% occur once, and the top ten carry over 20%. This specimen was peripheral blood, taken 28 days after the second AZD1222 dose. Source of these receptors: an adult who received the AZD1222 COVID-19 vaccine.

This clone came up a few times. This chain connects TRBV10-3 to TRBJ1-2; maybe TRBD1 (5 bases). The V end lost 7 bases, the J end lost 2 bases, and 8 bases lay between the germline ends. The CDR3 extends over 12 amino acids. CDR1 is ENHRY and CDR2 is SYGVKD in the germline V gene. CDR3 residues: CAIKEGNYGYTF. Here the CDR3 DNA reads TGTGCCATCAAGGAGGGGAACTATGGCTACACCTTC.

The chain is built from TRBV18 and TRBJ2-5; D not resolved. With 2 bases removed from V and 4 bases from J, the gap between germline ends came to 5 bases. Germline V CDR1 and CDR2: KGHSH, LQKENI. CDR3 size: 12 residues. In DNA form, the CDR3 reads TGTGCCAGCTCACCAAGGGCAGAGACCCAGTACTTC. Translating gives CASSPRAETQYF.

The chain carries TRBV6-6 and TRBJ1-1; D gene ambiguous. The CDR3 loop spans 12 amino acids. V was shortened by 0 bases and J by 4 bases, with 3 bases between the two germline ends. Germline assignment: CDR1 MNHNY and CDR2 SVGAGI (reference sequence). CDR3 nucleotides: TGTGCCAGCAGTTACTCGCGCACTGAAGCTTTCTTT. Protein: CASSYSRTEAFF.

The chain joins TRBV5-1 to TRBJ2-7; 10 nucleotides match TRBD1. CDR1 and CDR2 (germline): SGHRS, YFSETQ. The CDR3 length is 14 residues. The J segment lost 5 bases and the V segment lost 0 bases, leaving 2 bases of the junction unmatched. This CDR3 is CASSLVGTGDEQYF. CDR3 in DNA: TGCGCCAGCAGCTTGGTCGGGACAGGGGACGAGCAGTACTTC.